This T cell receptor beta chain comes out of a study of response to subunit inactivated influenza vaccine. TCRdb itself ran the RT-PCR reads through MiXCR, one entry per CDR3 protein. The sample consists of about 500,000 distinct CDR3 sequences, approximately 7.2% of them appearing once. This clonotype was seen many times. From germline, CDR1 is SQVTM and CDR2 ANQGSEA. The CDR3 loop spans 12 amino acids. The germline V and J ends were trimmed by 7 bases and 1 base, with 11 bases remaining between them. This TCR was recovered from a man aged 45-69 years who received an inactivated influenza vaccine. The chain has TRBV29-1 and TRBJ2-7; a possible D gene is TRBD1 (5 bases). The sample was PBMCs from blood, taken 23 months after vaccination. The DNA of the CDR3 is TGCAGCGCTGGACATGGATCCTACGAGCAGTACTTC. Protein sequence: CSAGHGSYEQYF.